This note documents a single TCR beta chain sequence. The antigen is not known. The sample originates from a study of beta chain features in type 1 diabetes. The study's findings and limits: TCRB CDR3 length was moderately but significantly reduced in all four CD4+ subsets of Type 1 diabetes patients. In patients and controls equally, PCR might favor templates that are shorter.

Investigators reverse transcribed all isolated RNA, so they sequenced expressed TCRB transcripts. Assay: immunoSEQ multiplex PCR; the TCRdb copy retains only in-frame clones and omits some. The sample lists 25,000 to 30,000 clones; approximately 51% were seen once. The CDR3 is 18 amino acids. Germline lookup yields CDR1 SGHAT and CDR2 FQNNGV. V shed 6 bases and J shed 0 bases, with 18 bases lying between them. This chain connects TRBV11-2 to TRBJ2-6; D possibly corresponds to TRBD1 (5 bases). The sequence was collected from a woman aged 18-29 years with type 1 diabetes. The sequenced material came from Tregs from blood. CDR3 sequence: CASRLTIDSPSGANVLTF. In nucleotides, the CDR3 is TGTGCCAGCAGGTTGACCATTGACAGCCCCTCTGGGGCCAACGTCCTGACTTTC. Drawing the rest from reference TRBV11-2 and TRBJ2-6, the complete variable domain is EAGVAQSPRYKIIEKRQSVAFWCNPISGHATLYWYQQILGQGPKLLIQFQNNGVVDDSQLPKDRFSAERLKGVDSTLKIQPAKLEDSAVYLCASRLTIDSPSGANVLTFGAGSRLTVL.